The sequence of this T cell receptor (beta chain) was determined in a study of early stage breast cancer tumors listed by TCRdb under 2017. Context from the whole study: Of the 15 to 20 invasive breast tumors, roughly 12 were found to be estrogen receptor-positive, progesterone receptor-positive and HER2-negative. About 70% of the 12 ER+/PR+/HER2- tumors were invasive ductal carcinomas, while the other four were invasive lobular carcinomas. The average read coverage per sample was roughly 10-fold. A total of roughly 2.5 million templates, representing 850,000 to 1,400,000 unique clonotypes, were detected across all samples. General findings and caveats noted by the study authors: The small cohort size prevented analysis by tumor subtype. Enriched TCRB sequences shared across patients were found to be mostly commonly generated sequences that were unlikely to play an important role in the tumor microenvironment. Repertoires from blood resembled normal breast more closely than tumor, and using blood as a reference for each tissue separated tumor from normal in about 85% of the 16 patients. Sequencing bulk genomic DNA from unsorted cells could not capture chain pairing or functional markers like CD4, CD8 and FOXP3. Approximately 2.3-fold higher T cell density and higher clonality were observed in tumors than in adjacent normal breast tissue.

About 20-55 mg of tumor tissue was diced, and more than 3 ug of DNA was typically obtained. The study profiled bulk TCR beta-chain repertoires in matched peripheral blood, tumor and adjacent normal breast tissue taken from fewer than 20 patients with early-stage breast cancer. After resection, visually identified tumor tissue was excised and placed in prechilled RNAlater. Using a TissueLyser II, 20-50 mg of tumor tissue was diced and homogenized in RLTplus buffer with beta-mercaptoethanol and antifoaming agent. Genomic DNA was extracted with the Qiagen AllPrep DNA/RNA Mini kit. Comment on this clone: Its binding antigen is unknown. Per-base qualities were not stored, and no clone one base away is much larger.

Each sample was amplified in two independent genomic DNA replicates, using around 550 ng for blood and approximately 1.6 ug for tumor or normal breast. Following the manufacturer's instructions, the ImmunoSeq Intro kit was used to carry out TCRB sequencing on genomic DNA. For absolute quantification, the roughly 31-cycle multiplex PCR included proprietary primers along with spike-in control sequences. Single-end 150-bp reads were used to sequence an 87-bp fragment spanning the CDR3 and the flanking V and J genes. Seven samples, each with two replicates, were multiplexed per lane of an Illumina MiSeq using version 3.0 chemistry. Per the source publication's procedure: Raw data were processed by the vendor's proprietary pipeline, with both replicates merged into one result per sample. A clonotype was defined as productive rearrangements that share the same V-gene family, CDR3 amino acid sequence and J-gene segment. To compute clonality, the normalized Shannon entropy (Pielou evenness) of TCRB abundances was subtracted from 1. T cell density was estimated as total templates divided by the number of input cells, with the number of input cells inferred from the DNA input amount. Recon was used with default parameters to estimate total repertoire diversity and clonality. A clonotype was considered tumor-enriched if its abundance in tumor exceeded 0.1% and was at least 32-fold higher than its abundance in normal breast. The table comes from immuneACCESS by way of TCRdb, which keeps in-frame sequences with V and J called. Part of the clones is missing from these tables; in studies checked, under half for an unresolved V gene and the rest for unknown reasons. V and J calls and clone size come straight from that table; D and trimming were deduced from the DNA. A total of tens of thousands of clones appear in this sample, roughly four fifths of them only once. Around 10% of the sample belongs to the ten largest clones.

In the germline V gene, CDR1 corresponds to MDHEN and CDR2 to SYDVKM. V has 8 bases trimmed and J has 2 bases trimmed; junction bases matching no gene number 8. There are 14 amino acids in the CDR3, from cysteine to phenylalanine inclusive. The entry retains the CDR3 DNA only, 42 bases that are in frame from base 1. The receptor chain draws on TRBV28 and TRBJ1-2, with 7 junctional bases fitting TRBD1. The specimen was breast tumor tissue. This receptor was identified in a person in their thirties with breast cancer. CDR3 reads: CASRPPQGNYGYTF. The nucleotide sequence reads as follows: TGTGCCAGCCGACCCCCACAGGGGAACTATGGCTACACCTTC.